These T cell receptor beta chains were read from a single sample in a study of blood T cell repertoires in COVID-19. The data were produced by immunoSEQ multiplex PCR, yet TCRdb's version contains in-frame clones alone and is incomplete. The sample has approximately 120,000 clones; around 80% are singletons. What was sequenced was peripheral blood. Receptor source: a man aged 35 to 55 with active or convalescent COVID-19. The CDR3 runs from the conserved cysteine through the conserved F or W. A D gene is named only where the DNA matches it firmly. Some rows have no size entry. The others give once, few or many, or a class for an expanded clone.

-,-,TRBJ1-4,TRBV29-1,CSVAGKSNEKLFF,TGCAGCGTTGCAGGGAAGTCTAATGAAAAACTGTTTTTT
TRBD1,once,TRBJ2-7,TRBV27,CASSFWDRPYEQYF,TGTGCCAGCAGTTTTTGGGACAGACCCTACGAGCAGTACTTC
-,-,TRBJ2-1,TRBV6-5,CASSYDPAGNEQFF,TGTGCCAGCAGTTACGATCCCGCCGGCAATGAGCAGTTCTTC
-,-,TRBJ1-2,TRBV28,CASSILHRDEGYTF,TGTGCCAGCAGCATCCTCCACAGGGATGAAGGCTACACCTTC
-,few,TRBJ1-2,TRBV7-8,CASSPRWDSYSYTF,TGTGCCAGCAGCCCTCGTTGGGACTCCTACAGCTACACCTTC
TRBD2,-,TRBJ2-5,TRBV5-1,CASTGRAAREETQYF,TGCGCCAGCACTGGCAGGGCGGCGCGGGAGGAGACCCAGTACTTC
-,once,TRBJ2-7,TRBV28,CASSFIHSRPTYEQYF,TGTGCCAGCAGTTTCATTCACAGCCGTCCGACCTACGAGCAGTACTTC
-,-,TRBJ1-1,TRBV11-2,CASSQGRSTEAFF,TGTGCCAGCAGCCAGGGGCGCAGCACTGAAGCTTTCTTT
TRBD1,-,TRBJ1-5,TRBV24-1,CATSEGGQGFNQPQHF,TGTGCCACCAGTGAGGGGGGACAGGGGTTTAATCAGCCCCAGCATTTT
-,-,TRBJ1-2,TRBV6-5,CASRTQAHYGYTF,TGTGCCAGCAGGACGCAGGCACACTATGGCTACACCTTC
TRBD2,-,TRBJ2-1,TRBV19,CASSTIAGGSNEQFF,TGTGCCAGTAGTACGATAGCGGGGGGATCCAATGAGCAGTTCTTC
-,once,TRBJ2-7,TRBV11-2,CASSFSQVQNYEQYF,TGTGCCAGCAGCTTTTCCCAGGTCCAGAACTACGAGCAGTACTTC
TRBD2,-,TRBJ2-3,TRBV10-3,CAISRLAGVTDTQYF,TGTGCCATCAGCCGACTAGCGGGGGTCACAGATACGCAGTATTTT
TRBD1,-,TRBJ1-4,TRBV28,CASSLASGTGSEKLFF,TGTGCCAGCAGTTTGGCCTCAGGGACAGGGAGTGAAAAACTGTTTTTT
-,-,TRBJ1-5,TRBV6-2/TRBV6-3,CASSYSKSLGNQPQHF,TGTGCCAGCAGTTACTCGAAAAGCCTCGGCAATCAGCCCCAGCATTTT
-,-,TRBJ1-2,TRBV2,CASSDENYGYTF,TGTGCCAGCAGTGACGAGAACTATGGCTACACCTTC
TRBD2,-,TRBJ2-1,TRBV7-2,CASRTMGLAGGGEQFF,TGTGCCAGCAGAACCATGGGACTAGCGGGGGGAGGTGAGCAGTTCTTC
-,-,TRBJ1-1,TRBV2,CASSEILTVLTEAFF,TGTGCCAGCAGTGAAATACTGACAGTTCTCACTGAAGCTTTCTTT
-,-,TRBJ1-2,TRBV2,CASIQGSAYGYTF,TGTGCCAGCATCCAGGGGAGTGCCTATGGCTACACCTTC
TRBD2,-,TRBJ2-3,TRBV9,CASSVGGRAGGDTQYF,TGTGCCAGCAGCGTAGGCGGGAGGGCCGGTGGAGATACGCAGTATTTT
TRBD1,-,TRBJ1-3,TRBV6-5,CASRRQGAGGNTIYF,TGTGCCAGCAGACGACAGGGGGCTGGTGGAAACACCATATATTTT
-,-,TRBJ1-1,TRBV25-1,CASSETVVDMNTEAFF,TGTGCCAGCAGTGAAACGGTAGTGGACATGAACACTGAAGCTTTCTTT
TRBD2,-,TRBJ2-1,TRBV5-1,CASSLGLAGGTAYNEQFF,TGCGCCAGCAGCTTGGGACTAGCGGGGGGTACCGCCTACAATGAGCAGTTCTTC
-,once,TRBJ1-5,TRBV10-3,CAISEQLNSNQPQHF,TGTGCCATCAGTGAACAGCTTAATAGCAATCAGCCCCAGCATTTT
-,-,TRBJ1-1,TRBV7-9,CASRDNRDRNTEAFF,TGTGCCAGCAGGGATAACCGTGACAGGAACACTGAAGCTTTCTTT
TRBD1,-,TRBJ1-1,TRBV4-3,CASSRGQGRAEAFF,TGCGCCAGCAGCCGGGGACAGGGGAGGGCTGAAGCTTTCTTT
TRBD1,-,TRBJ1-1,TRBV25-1,CASNRGGTEAFF,TGTGCCAGCAACAGGGGAGGTACTGAAGCTTTCTTT
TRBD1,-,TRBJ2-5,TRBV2,CASRDRGRETQYF,TGTGCCAGCAGAGACAGGGGGCGAGAGACCCAGTACTTC
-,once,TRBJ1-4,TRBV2,CASSVSEKLFF,TGTGCCAGCAGTGTCAGTGAAAAACTGTTTTTT
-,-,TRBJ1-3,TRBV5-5,CASSLEGFGGNTIYF,TGTGCCAGCAGCCTGGAGGGGTTCGGTGGAAACACCATATATTTT
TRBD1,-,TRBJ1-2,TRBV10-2,CASSESIQGIHGYTF,TGCGCCAGCAGTGAGTCGATACAGGGGATCCATGGCTACACCTTC
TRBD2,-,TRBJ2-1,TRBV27,CASSWRGLAGAGANEQFF,TGTGCCAGCAGTTGGCGGGGACTAGCGGGAGCTGGGGCCAATGAGCAGTTCTTC
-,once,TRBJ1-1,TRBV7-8,CASSFPGTEAFF,TGTGCCAGCAGCTTCCCGGGCACTGAAGCTTTCTTT
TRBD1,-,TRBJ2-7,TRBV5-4,CASSLNRGSYEQYF,TGTGCCAGCAGCTTAAACAGGGGATCCTACGAGCAGTACTTC
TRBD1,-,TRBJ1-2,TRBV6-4,CASSLTDRDRGPNYGYTF,TGTGCCAGCAGCCTGACGGACCGGGACAGGGGACCAAACTATGGCTACACCTTC
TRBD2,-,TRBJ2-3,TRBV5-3,CARSLAYLGGASADTQYF,TGTGCCAGAAGCTTGGCCTATCTGGGAGGGGCTTCCGCAGATACGCAGTATTTT
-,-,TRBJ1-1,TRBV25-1,CASSDTRGRLNTEAFF,TGTGCCAGCAGTGATACTCGGGGGAGGTTGAACACTGAAGCTTTCTTT
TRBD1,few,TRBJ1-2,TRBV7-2,CASSTPWRGLGYTF,TGTGCCAGCAGCACGCCTTGGAGGGGGCTCGGCTACACCTTC
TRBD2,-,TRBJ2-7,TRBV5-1,CASSLGGGGGEQYF,TGCGCCAGCAGCTTGGGTGGGGGGGGAGGCGAGCAGTACTTC
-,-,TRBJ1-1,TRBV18,CASSPGQNTEAFF,TGTGCCAGCTCACCGGGACAGAACACTGAAGCTTTCTTT
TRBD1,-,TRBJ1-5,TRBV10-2,CASTEDRVNQPQHF,TGCGCCAGCACCGAGGACAGGGTAAATCAGCCCCAGCATTTT
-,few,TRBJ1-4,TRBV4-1,CASSHGAWANNEKLFF,TGCGCCAGCAGCCACGGTGCTTGGGCCAATAATGAAAAACTGTTTTTT
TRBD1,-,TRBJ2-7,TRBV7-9,CASSSDRRPYEQYF,TGTGCCAGCAGCTCGGACAGGAGGCCCTACGAGCAGTACTTC
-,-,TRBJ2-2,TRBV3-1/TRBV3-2,CASSRGEGELFF,TGTGCCAGCAGCCGTGGGGAGGGGGAGCTGTTTTTT
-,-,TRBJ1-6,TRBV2,CASRDSGSGSPLHF,TGTGCCAGCAGGGACTCCGGGAGCGGCTCACCCCTCCACTTT
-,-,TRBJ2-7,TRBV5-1,CASSALVKGTSEQYF,TGCGCCAGCAGCGCCCTGGTCAAGGGGACAAGCGAGCAGTACTTC
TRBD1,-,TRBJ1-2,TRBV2,CASSEGDRAPVGGYTF,TGTGCCAGCAGTGAAGGTGACAGGGCCCCTGTCGGTGGCTACACCTTC
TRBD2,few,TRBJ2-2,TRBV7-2,CASSSLPRAGGGGELFF,TGTGCCAGCAGTTCTCTTCCTCGCGCGGGGGGAGGCGGGGAGCTGTTTTTT
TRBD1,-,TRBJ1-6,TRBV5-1,CASSSGTGQSPLHF,TGCGCCAGCAGCTCCGGGACAGGGCAGTCACCCCTCCACTTT
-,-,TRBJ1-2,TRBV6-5,CASSFRGYGYTF,TGTGCCAGCAGTTTTCGGGGCTATGGCTACACCTTC
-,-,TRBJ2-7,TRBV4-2,CASSQVAVELDEQYF,TGTGCCAGCAGCCAAGTTGCAGTGGAGTTGGACGAGCAGTACTTC
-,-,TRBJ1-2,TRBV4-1,CASSQELGLGHGYTF,TGCGCCAGCAGCCAAGAACTAGGGCTGGGCCATGGCTACACCTTC
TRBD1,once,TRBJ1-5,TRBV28,CASRLGQEYQPQHF,TGTGCCAGCAGATTGGGACAGGAATATCAGCCCCAGCATTTT
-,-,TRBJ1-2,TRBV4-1,CASSQDNKEYGYTF,TGCGCCAGCAGCCAAGATAACAAGGAGTATGGCTACACCTTC
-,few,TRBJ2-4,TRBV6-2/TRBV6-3,CASSYDIRNIQYF,TGTGCCAGCAGTTACGACATCCGGAACATTCAGTACTTC